This passage covers 8 T cell receptor beta chains from one sample sequenced in a study of cytomegalovirus exposure and HLA in healthy donors. It was with 60 Vbeta and 13 Jbeta primers that the PCR ran. TCRdb's table, derived via immunoSEQ multiplex PCR, lists solely in-frame clones and lacks some. Of 130,000 to 150,000 clones listed, 70% to 80% are singletons. What was sequenced was PBMCs. Receptor source: a male donor in good health and CMV-seronegative.

J is TRBJ2-5 and V is TRBV11-3, with 9 bases aligning to TRBD2. V gave up 9 bases and J gave up 5 bases; unmatched junction bases: 28. CDR1 and CDR2 from the germline V gene are SGHNT and YENEEA. This CDR3 has 20 amino acids. The CDR3 bases are TGTGCCAGTAGAAATCAGCTTAGGTACATAGCGGGGGTGGCGAAGGAGACCCAGTACTTC. It yields the protein CASRNQLRYIAGVAKETQYF.

Regarding this clone: The same CDR3 arises from other DNA sequences in this sample as well. The chain couples TRBV5-1 to TRBJ2-2; D uncertain. Looked up from germline, CDR1 is SGHRS and CDR2 is YFSETQ. Trimming took off 0 bases at V and 8 bases at J, with 8 bases between the two ends. The CDR3 runs to 13 residues. The DNA of the CDR3 is TGCGCCAGCAGCTTGGACGGCAGGGGGGAGCTGTTTTTT. This encodes CASSLDGRGELFF.

This clone was counted between two and nine times. V usage is TRBV7-2 and J usage is TRBJ2-7; 9 bases are shared with TRBD1. This CDR3 spans 15 amino acids. V was pared by 5 bases and J by 3 bases, with 8 bases of the junction left unmatched. Germline V CDR1 and CDR2: SGHTA, FQGNSA. In DNA, the CDR3 is TGTGCCAGCAGCCCAACGTCGGGACAGGGCTACGAGCAGTACTTC. It yields the protein CASSPTSGQGYEQYF.

CDR3 DNA sequence: TGTGCCAGCAGCCCCATGGACTATCGCAATGAGCAGTTCTTC. It translates to CASSPMDYRNEQFF. The V gene is TRBV9, the J gene TRBJ2-1, with D maybe TRBD2 (6 bases). The length of the CDR3 is 14 residues. Trimming pared 4 bases from V and 6 bases from J, leaving 14 bases between. Germline loops: CDR1 SGDLS, CDR2 YYNGEE.

The gene calls are TRBV15 and TRBJ2-7, with 9 bases identical to TRBD2. V dropped 8 bases and J dropped 4; count of bases not matched to a gene: 9. Germline assignment: CDR1 LNHNV and CDR2 YYDKDF (reference sequence). The length of the CDR3 is 14 residues. The CDR3 loop is CATSVRGGEYEQYF. DNA for the CDR3: TGTGCCACCTCTGTGCGGGGGGGAGAATACGAGCAGTACTTC.

This chain joins TRBV7-2 and TRBJ1-6, with D tentatively TRBD1 (5 bases). Trimming removed 5 bases at V and 7 bases at J, with 12 bases between. Germline CDR1 and CDR2: SGHTA and FQGNSA. This CDR3 region has 14 residues. CDR3 sequence (DNA): TGTGCCAGCAGCCATACCGACAGAAATTCACCCCTCCACTTT. This sequence encodes CASSHTDRNSPLHF.

The J gene is TRBJ1-2, the V gene TRBV4-2; perhaps TRBD1 as D (5 bases). The CDR3 loop spans 12 amino acids. With 2 bases removed from V and 6 bases from J, the gap between germline ends came to 7 bases. Germline CDR1 and CDR2: LGHNA and YNFKEQ. The CDR3: CASSQQGDGYTF. CDR3 DNA: TGTGCCAGCAGCCAACAAGGGGATGGCTACACCTTC.

CDR3 amino acids: CASKEAPGNTIYF. The CDR3 nucleotides are TGTGCCAGCAAAGAGGCCCCTGGAAACACCATATATTTT. This rearrangement joins TRBV25-1 to TRBJ1-3; D uncertain. Germline V CDR1 and CDR2: MGHDK, SYGVNS. Trimming removed 7 bases at V and 2 bases at J, with 9 bases between. The CDR3 has 13 amino acids.